This T cell receptor (beta chain) derives from a study of identical twins (TCRdb year 2016). Notes on the research overall: To test whether fetal clonotypes persist, this study deep-sequenced TCR alpha and beta repertoires from monozygotic twins, from unrelated adults of various ages, and from cord blood. To rule out contamination, the twin experiments were replicated at different times with different library preparation protocols.

Only healthy Caucasian donors were included. In regard to this clonotype: There is no known antigen for this receptor. No much larger clone exists at a distance of one base, and base qualities are not known.

The research as a whole found: Because the same donors could not be followed over many years, the conclusions relied on cross-sectional statistical analysis. In monozygotic twins, recombination models systematically underestimated out-of-frame TCR alpha sharing, but the models matched the sharing seen between unrelated individuals. In beta out-of-frame sequences, excess twin sharing was weaker, because having fewer shared sequences lowered the signal-to-noise ratio. Abundant cord blood beta clonotypes had fewer insertions, young adult naive repertoires showed a similar but weaker trend, and memory repertoires showed no such trend. Compared with coincidental sharing between unrelated individuals, out-of-frame TCR alpha sequences shared between twins showed an excess of sequences with low generation probability. Invariant T cells such as MAIT and iNKT could partly confound zero-insertion analyses, though diverse VJ usage argued against this for most clonotypes.

Its CDR3 holds 16 amino acids, cysteine through phenylalanine. Left in the record is the CDR3 DNA by itself, 48 bases read in frame from the first base. As encoded in the germline V gene, CDR1 is SGHRS while CDR2 is YFSETQ. After removal of 0 bases from V and 2 bases from J, the junction retains 3 bases not matched to a gene. The library was made by 5' RACE. The instrument was an Illumina HiSeq 2000. A universal primer binding site was added through template switching, and the final cDNA carried a unique molecular identifier so that TCR cDNA molecules could be counted accurately. Specific primers in the conserved constant-segment region were used to synthesize first-strand cDNA for the TCR alpha and beta chains. To control for contamination, every cDNA library was double barcoded, receiving both a SMART-Mk sample barcode and Illumina barcodes. TruSeq adapter sequences along with Illumina sample barcodes were introduced in two successive PCR steps. TCR alpha and beta cDNA libraries were sequenced on the Illumina HiSeq platform with custom primers. In the original analysis: MiGEC was used to process raw reads and extract unique molecular identifiers, and MiXCR was used to find CDR3 positions. For each individual, recombination models were inferred using an EM algorithm with the repgenHMM and IGoR tools. The analysis of shared clonotypes was done with the tcR package in R, with sharing normalized by the product of cloneset sizes. Out-of-frame nonproductive sequences were analyzed to study raw recombination free of thymic and clonal selection effects. TCRdb applied fastp at Q25 and MiXCR to the public reads, then kept only in-frame beta chains. Rows with one shared CDR3 protein collapse into an entry with the most common genes and DNA. V and J calls and clone size were set by TCRdb, not the authors. This sample has 1.5 million to 2 million distinct CDR3 sequences in its table, and less than 40% of those were observed once. Less than 0.35% of the sample is in the top ten clones.

This TCR came from a newborn girl in good health. The chain is encoded by TRBV5-1 joined to TRBJ2-1, and 9 bases in between align with TRBD2. Sequences were obtained from cord blood. The CDR3 corresponds to CASSLEGTSPYNEQFF. The DNA is as follows: TGCGCCAGCAGCTTGGAAGGGACTAGCCCCTACAATGAGCAGTTCTTC.